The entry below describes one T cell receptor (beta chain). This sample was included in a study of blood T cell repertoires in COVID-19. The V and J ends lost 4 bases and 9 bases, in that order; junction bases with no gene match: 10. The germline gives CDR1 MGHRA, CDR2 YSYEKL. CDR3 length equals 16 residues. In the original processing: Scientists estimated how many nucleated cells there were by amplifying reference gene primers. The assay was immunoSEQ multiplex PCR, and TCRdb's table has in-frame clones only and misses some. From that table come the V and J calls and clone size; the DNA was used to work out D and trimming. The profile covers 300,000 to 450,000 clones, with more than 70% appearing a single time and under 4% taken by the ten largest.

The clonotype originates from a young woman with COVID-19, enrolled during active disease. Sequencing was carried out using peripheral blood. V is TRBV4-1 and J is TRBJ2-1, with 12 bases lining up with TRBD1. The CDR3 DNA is TGCGCCAGCAGCCCTATGGGACAGGGGGCGCGAGGTGAGCAGTTCTTC. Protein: CASSPMGQGARGEQFF.